This T cell receptor beta chain derives from a study of CD8 T cells in ankylosing spondylitis. Study-level findings and limits: CD8+ disease-linked clones were present at relatively low frequencies in blood. Blood of patients with ankylosing spondylitis appeared to be characterized by a TCR beta motif of eight highly homologous variants. Clones linked to disease were reported to show significant enrichment in matched ankylosing spondylitis synovial fluid.

Generation of TCR beta libraries employed quantitative 5'-RACE incorporating molecular barcodes. TCRdb used MiXCR to reprocess the 5' RACE reads, holding one entry per CDR3 protein. The sample lists around 120,000 distinct CDR3 sequences; around 13% were seen once. This clonotype was counted many times. Its target is unknown. Trimming shortened V by 2 bases and J by 6 bases, and 7 bases separated the two germline ends. The CDR3 loop spans 13 amino acids. V usage is TRBV12-3 or TRBV12-4 and J usage is TRBJ2-2; D call uncertain. The source is a female donor with ankylosing spondylitis or in good health (not recorded which). Sequenced: blood, either unsorted or a sorted T cell fraction (not recorded which). DNA of the CDR3: TGTGCCAGCAGTTTATCCCAGTCCGGGGAGCTGTTTTTT. Translation gives CASSLSQSGELFF.